This T cell receptor (beta chain) was retrieved from a study of regulatory T cells in long-lasting Graves disease. Whole-study results and caveats: The study found lower TCR diversity in persistent Graves' patients than in newly diagnosed ones. Persistent patients had a count of shared public clonotypes (roughly 2,500) that exceeded that of new patients (about 970).

This CDR3 is 14 amino acids long. V gave up 9 bases and J gave up 2 bases, with 16 bases separating them. The germline CDR1 and CDR2 sequences are LNHDA and SQIVND (reference sequence). Construction of the TCR beta libraries employed iRepertoire HTBI primers in conjunction with Arm-PCR of CDR3 regions. From the multiplex PCR reads, TCRdb called clonotypes with MiXCR, one entry per CDR3 protein. Among 400,000 to 600,000 distinct CDR3 sequences listed, roughly 21% were seen once. The time point: persistent/refractory GD, antithyroid drugs over 5 years with positive TRAb. From PBMCs, RNA was extracted and then used to make the TCR library. EDTA tubes were used for drawing around 8.2 milliliters of peripheral blood. This clonotype has a count of ten or more. What it binds is not known.

The material was peripheral blood mononuclear cells (PBMCs), obtained when the disease was refractory, from a patient treated with antithyroid drugs. The source is a female donor with Graves disease. This chain links TRBV19 with TRBJ1-2; the D is unclear. CDR3 sequence (DNA): TGTGCCAGCAGCCCCCGAGGCCCAAACTATGGCTACACCTTC. Its protein is CASSPRGPNYGYTF. Variable domain in full (rest from reference TRBV19 and TRBJ1-2): DGGITQSPKYLFRKEGQNVTLSCEQNLNHDAMYWYRQDPGQGLRLIYYSQIVNDFQKGDIAEGYSVSREKKESFPLTVTSAQKNPTAFYLCASSPRGPNYGYTFGSGTRLTVV.